The 5 T cell receptor beta chains listed next were all sequenced from one sample in a study of blood T cells in healthy people across ages. The second PCR ran 7 to 11 cycles with a sample-barcoded 5' primer and J-beta primers. TCRdb reprocessed the 5' RACE reads with MiXCR, giving one entry per CDR3 protein. The sample includes some 1,000,000 distinct CDR3 sequences, approximately 25% of them seen just once. This sample also belongs to another study, concerning T cells of mothers and their children.

Sequenced material: blood. These TCRs come from a girl aged 2-9 years in good health.

This clonotype turned up a few times. The chain has TRBV5-1 and TRBJ2-5; D is unclear. V was shortened by 3 bases and J by 2 bases, with 11 bases between the two germline ends. Germline V gives CDR1 SGHRS, CDR2 YFSETQ. CDR3 size: 14 residues. CDR3 protein: CASSSDSLQETQYF. In DNA, the CDR3 is TGCGCCAGCAGCTCAGACTCCCTACAAGAGACCCAGTACTTC.

Here the CDR3 DNA reads TGTGCCAGCAGGCAATTTTCGGGCGAGTCGTACTTC. Protein product: CASRQFSGESYF. This chain links TRBV12-3 or TRBV12-4 with TRBJ2-7; D gene uncertain. There are 12 residues in the CDR3. V lost 6 bases and J lost 12, with 18 bases in between.

The V gene is TRBV20-1, the J gene TRBJ2-1; 7 bases line up with TRBD2. CDR1 is DFQATT, CDR2 SNEGSKA, per germline (reference sequence). With V trimmed by 0 bases and J by 4 bases, 3 bases remained unmatched. The CDR3 extends over 14 amino acids. The CDR3 coding sequence is TGCAGTGCTAGAGATGGGGACTATTACAATGAGCAGTTCTTC. Translated, it gives CSARDGDYYNEQFF.

The V and J genes are TRBV3-1 and TRBJ1-6; 10 bases match TRBD1. Looked up from germline, CDR1 is LGHDT and CDR2 is YNNKEL (reference sequence). The CDR3 is 15 amino acids. The V segment lost 6 bases and the J segment 5 bases; nucleotides outside the gene matches: 4. CDR3 sequence: CASRRQGADNSPLHF. As DNA, the CDR3 is TGTGCCAGCAGGCGACAGGGGGCCGATAATTCACCCCTCCACTTT.

Here the CDR3 reads CASSYEGDSNEQFF. The CDR3 DNA follows: TGTGCCAGCAGTTATGAGGGAGACTCGAATGAGCAGTTCTTC. J is TRBJ2-5 and V is TRBV27, with a tentative D call TRBD2 (5 bases). The end of the DNA is better explained by TRBJ2-1, so the J call may be wrong. Germline CDR1 and CDR2: MNHEY and SMNVEV (reference sequence). CDR3 length equals 14 residues.